The 11 T cell receptor beta chains presented below share a single source sample, sequenced in a study of glioma-infiltrating T cells after dendritic cell vaccination. Sample time point: after dendritic cell vaccination, including at tumor progression/relapse. Sequencing was performed with immunoSEQ multiplex PCR; in TCRdb, only in-frame clones are kept and a portion is missing. The sample has around 92,000 clones; approximately 80% are singletons. The sequencing here drew on blood, taken after dendritic cell vaccination. These receptor sequences come from a human donor with glioblastoma.

CDR3: CASSGTSGSFNEQFF. Written as DNA, the CDR3 is TGTGCCAGCAGCGGGACTAGCGGGAGTTTCAATGAGCAGTTCTTC. This sequence joins TRBV9 and TRBJ2-1; 13 nucleotides align to TRBD2. V was pared by 3 bases and J by 6 bases, with 3 bases of the junction left unmatched. The germline V gene has CDR1 SGDLS and CDR2 YYNGEE. The CDR3 runs to 15 residues. Using reference TRBV9 and TRBJ2-1 for the parts outside the CDR3, the full variable domain is DSGVTQTPKHLITATGQRVTLRCSPRSGDLSVYWYQQSLDQGLQFLIQYYNGEERAKGNILERFSAQQFPDLHSELNLSSLELGDSALYFCASSGTSGSFNEQFFGPGTRLTVL.

The rearrangement links TRBV6-5 to TRBJ2-1; D gene ambiguous. V shed 5 bases and J shed 7 bases, with 9 bases lying between them. This CDR3 comprises 12 residues. The germline CDR1 and CDR2 sequences are MNHEY and SVGAGI. The CDR3 nucleotides are TGTGCCAGCAGTCCACTCGAGAATGAGCAGTTCTTC. Protein product: CASSPLENEQFF.

V gene TRBV2 combines with J gene TRBJ2-2; 8 positions match TRBD1. CDR3 size: 18 residues. Trimming removed 7 bases from V and 1 base from J; junction bases left unmatched: 14. CDR1 is SNHLY and CDR2 is FYNNEI in the germline V gene. The CDR3 coding sequence is TGTGCCAGCACCATCCCCCCAGGGGGCGGCCGGAACACCGGGGAGCTGTTTTTT. Protein: CASTIPPGGGRNTGELFF.

A single count supports this clone. V usage is TRBV6-1 and J usage is TRBJ2-7; 8 bases are shared with TRBD1. The CDR3 runs 14 residues. From germline, CDR1 is MNHNS and CDR2 SASEGT. The ends lost 6 bases at V and 3 bases at J; junction bases unmatched: 7. The CDR3 region has the DNA TGTGCCAGCAGCAAGGACAGGGACTTCTACGAGCAGTACTTC. Protein: CASSKDRDFYEQYF.

The chain combines TRBV27 with TRBJ2-7, with TRBD2 identical over 8 bases. Trimming removed 5 bases from V and 2 bases from J; junction bases left unmatched: 5. The CDR3 covers 14 residues. Germline loops: CDR1 MNHEY, CDR2 SMNVEV (reference sequence). CDR3 residues: CASSLSGVPYEQYF. The CDR3 DNA reads as TGTGCCAGCAGTCTTAGCGGGGTGCCCTACGAGCAGTACTTC.

The CDR3 region is CASLPLQGAMNTEAFF. In nucleotides, the CDR3 is TGTGCCAGCCTCCCCCTACAGGGGGCCATGAACACTGAAGCTTTCTTT. J is TRBJ1-1 and V is TRBV9; 9 nucleotides match TRBD1. The CDR3 runs to 16 residues. Trimming took 7 bases from V and 0 from J; bases not matched to a gene: 10. Germline V gene sequence: CDR1 SGDLS, CDR2 YYNGEE.

This rearrangement joins TRBV28 to TRBJ2-7; 10 bases fit TRBD2. Germline CDR1 is MDHEN and CDR2 is SYDVKM. The J segment lost 0 bases and the V segment lost 5 bases, leaving 7 bases of the junction unmatched. The CDR3 is 16 amino acids. The chain's CDR3 is CASSIAGGPISYEQYF. As DNA, the CDR3 is TGTGCCAGCAGTATAGCGGGAGGTCCCATCTCCTACGAGCAGTACTTC. Together with reference TRBV28 and TRBJ2-7, the CDR3 gives the full variable domain: DVKVTQSSRYLVKRTGEKVFLECVQDMDHENMFWYRQDPGLGLRLIYFSYDVKMKEKGDIPEGYSVSREKKERFSLILESASTNQTSMYLCASSIAGGPISYEQYFGPGTRLTVT.

The chain recombines TRBV18 with TRBJ2-2, with 10 bases matching TRBD1. The length of the CDR3 is 16 residues. The junction had 4 bases not matched to a gene; V was cut back by 3 bases and J by 3 bases. Germline V gene lookup returns CDR1 KGHSH and CDR2 LQKENI. The CDR3 loop reads CASSPSGQGHTGELFF. CDR3 sequence (DNA): TGTGCCAGCTCACCGTCGGGACAGGGGCACACCGGGGAGCTGTTTTTT.

V and J are TRBV5-1 and TRBJ2-7; D uncertain. The V end was cut by 1 base, the J end by 1 base, with 9 bases between. The CDR3 runs to 14 residues. Germline V gene lookup returns CDR1 SGHRS and CDR2 YFSETQ. As DNA, the CDR3 is TGCGCCAGCAGCTTGTCATCCGGGTCCTACGAGCAGTACTTC. This gives the protein CASSLSSGSYEQYF.

The count of this clone is one. The chain couples TRBV18 to TRBJ1-5; D ambiguous. CDR1 and CDR2 (germline): KGHSH, LQKENI. This CDR3 has 15 amino acids. V lost 5 bases to trimming and J lost 0 bases, with 11 bases between them. The CDR3 DNA reads as TGTGCCAGCTCAGGCGGGATCTCTAGCAATCAGCCCCAGCATTTT. Protein sequence: CASSGGISSNQPQHF.

The genes are TRBV28 and TRBJ2-7; D gene ambiguous. This CDR3 has 17 residues. V was cut by 5 bases and J by 1 base, with 21 bases left in between. CDR1 is MDHEN, CDR2 SYDVKM, per germline. This CDR3 reads CASSPVLTRRRSYEQYF. In DNA, the CDR3 is TGTGCCAGCAGTCCAGTCTTAACCCGGAGACGATCCTACGAGCAGTACTTC.